Below are 19 T cell receptor beta chains sequenced from a single sample in a study of OX40 agonist ivuxolimab in advanced cancers. Assay: immunoSEQ multiplex PCR; the TCRdb copy retains only in-frame clones and omits some. The table shows some 70,000 clones, with roughly 87% occurring only once. The sample was CD4+ or CD8+ T cells sorted from blood, taken in a trial of the OX40 agonist ivuxolimab. The receptors here all came from an adult with an advanced solid tumor such as melanoma, head and neck, liver or kidney cancer.

The CDR3 is CASSFAGIETQYF. The CDR3 DNA reads TGTGCCAGCAGCTTTGCTGGGATAGAGACCCAGTACTTC. The J gene is TRBJ2-5, the V gene TRBV5-4; D call uncertain. Trimming stripped 2 bases from V and 4 bases from J, with 9 bases between. CDR1 SGHNT and CDR2 YYREEE come from the germline V gene (reference sequence). The CDR3 contains 13 residues. Full variable domain (outside the CDR3, taken from reference TRBV5-4 and TRBJ2-5): ETGVTQSPTHLIKTRGQQVTLRCSSQSGHNTVSWYQQALGQGPQFIFQYYREEENGRGNFPPRFSGLQFPNYSSELNVNALELDDSALYLCASSFAGIETQYFGPGTRLLVL.

The rearrangement uses TRBV19 and TRBJ1-2; D possibly corresponds to TRBD1 (5 bases). V was pared by 4 bases and J by 8 bases, with 20 bases between. The CDR3 sequence is 15 residues long. Germline assignment: CDR1 LNHDA and CDR2 SQIVND (reference sequence). The CDR3 DNA follows: TGTGCCAGTAGTAAGTCCAGGGAGATGGTCCAGGGCTACACCTTC. Translated, it gives CASSKSREMVQGYTF.

The chain employs TRBV4-3 and TRBJ1-1; D might be TRBD1 (5 bases). The CDR3 loop spans 17 amino acids. Deletions cut 1 base from V and 3 bases from J, with 18 bases between. Germline V gene sequence: CDR1 LGHNA, CDR2 YSLEER. The DNA for the CDR3 is TGCGCCAGCAGCCAAGGTTATGCCAGTGGAGGGGACACTGAAGCTTTCTTT. It is translated as CASSQGYASGGDTEAFF.

The rearrangement uses TRBV28 and TRBJ2-7, with D maybe TRBD2 (5 bases). The germline V and J ends were trimmed by 3 bases and 2 bases, with 11 bases remaining between them. The CDR3 length is 14 residues. The germline V gene encodes CDR1 MDHEN and CDR2 SYDVKM. The DNA for the CDR3 is TGTGCCAGCAGTTTGAGCGAGGGAACCTACGAGCAGTACTTC. Translating gives CASSLSEGTYEQYF. Based on the CDR3 plus reference TRBV28 and TRBJ2-7, the full variable domain is DVKVTQSSRYLVKRTGEKVFLECVQDMDHENMFWYRQDPGLGLRLIYFSYDVKMKEKGDIPEGYSVSREKKERFSLILESASTNQTSMYLCASSLSEGTYEQYFGPGTRLTVT.

The rearrangement joins TRBV5-1 to TRBJ2-7; D unresolved. Trimming pared 0 bases from V and 1 base from J, leaving 5 bases between. Germline loops: CDR1 SGHRS, CDR2 YFSETQ. The CDR3 contains 13 residues. CDR3 sequence reads: CASSLVISYEQYF. Written as DNA, the CDR3 is TGCGCCAGCAGCTTGGTTATTTCCTACGAGCAGTACTTC.

The CDR3 DNA follows: TGTGCCAGCAGCGTAGGGCAGGTCCCCTACGAGCAGTACTTC. Amino acid sequence: CASSVGQVPYEQYF. The chain is built from TRBV9 and TRBJ2-7; D gene unclear. This CDR3 has 14 amino acids. Trimming took off 0 bases at V and 2 bases at J, with 9 bases between the two ends. Germline CDR1 SGDLS, CDR2 YYNGEE. The variable domain in full, completed from reference TRBV9 and TRBJ2-7, reads DSGVTQTPKHLITATGQRVTLRCSPRSGDLSVYWYQQSLDQGLQFLIQYYNGEERAKGNILERFSAQQFPDLHSELNLSSLELGDSALYFCASSVGQVPYEQYFGPGTRLTVT.

DNA for the CDR3: TGTGCCAGCAGTTCACCCGTAAATCGACTAGCGGGAGATATAGATACGCAGTATTTT. Translated, it gives CASSSPVNRLAGDIDTQYF. This chain joins TRBV28 and TRBJ2-3; 12 bases are a match to TRBD2. The germline V gene has CDR1 MDHEN and CDR2 SYDVKM. Trimming removed 4 bases from V and 5 bases from J; junction bases left unmatched: 16. The CDR3 length is 19 residues.

The chain carries TRBV28 and TRBJ1-3, with a possible D match to TRBD1 (5 bases). CDR1 is MDHEN and CDR2 is SYDVKM in the germline V gene. There are 12 residues in the CDR3. Trimming cost V 7 bases and J 6 bases, with 10 bases left between them. The CDR3 protein is CASNRGENTIYF. The CDR3 bases are TGTGCCAGCAACCGGGGCGAAAACACCATATATTTT.

This chain links TRBV6-1 with TRBJ2-7, with a possible D match to TRBD2 (6 bases). CDR1 and CDR2 (germline): MNHNS, SASEGT. CDR3 size: 12 residues. Trimming shortened V by 9 bases and J by 3 bases, and 12 bases separated the two germline ends. For the CDR3, the DNA is TGTGCCAGTGAAGGGAGGAGCTACGAGCAGTACTTC. Its translation is CASEGRSYEQYF.

The V gene is TRBV19, the J gene TRBJ1-2; 8 positions agree with TRBD1. The germline gives CDR1 LNHDA, CDR2 SQIVND (reference sequence). The CDR3 totals 16 residues. V lost 3 bases to trimming and J lost 4 bases; unmatched junction nucleotides: 10. The CDR3 spells CASSMANRGSSYGYTF. The CDR3 nucleotides are TGTGCCAGTAGTATGGCTAACAGGGGGTCCTCCTATGGCTACACCTTC.

V gene TRBV6-6 combines with J gene TRBJ1-5, with unresolved D. This CDR3 has 12 residues. Germline V gives CDR1 MNHNY, CDR2 SVGAGI (reference sequence). V was cut by 7 bases and J by 3 bases, with 7 bases left in between. The CDR3 region has the DNA TGTGCCAGCAACCGGAACAATCAGCCCCAGCATTTT. Its protein product is CASNRNNQPQHF.

In this sample, this clone turned up once. This chain connects TRBV19 to TRBJ2-2, with 7 bases aligning to TRBD2. J lost 8 bases, V lost 8 bases, and 14 bases had no gene match. The germline gives CDR1 LNHDA, CDR2 SQIVND (reference sequence). This CDR3 comprises 15 residues. The CDR3 sequence: CASDPSGRASGELFF. The CDR3 bases are TGTGCCAGTGACCCCTCGGGGAGGGCGTCGGGGGAGCTGTTTTTT.

V usage is TRBV6-4 and J usage is TRBJ2-7; no definite D call. V dropped 4 bases and J dropped 7 bases, with 14 bases sitting between them. Germline values: CDR1 MRHNA, CDR2 SNTAGT. The CDR3 sequence is 13 residues long. This CDR3 is CASSAEPLGEQYF. The CDR3 bases are TGTGCCAGCAGTGCTGAGCCCTTGGGGGAGCAGTACTTC.

This rearrangement joins TRBV7-2 to TRBJ1-6; tentative D call: TRBD1 (6 bases). Germline CDR1 is SGHTA and CDR2 is FQGNSA. The CDR3 contains 15 residues. Trimming took 1 base from V and 9 from J, leaving 13 bases between them. The CDR3 here is CASSLEVGGGSPLHF. The DNA for the CDR3 is TGTGCCAGCAGCTTAGAAGTAGGGGGTGGTTCACCCCTCCACTTT.

The rearrangement links TRBV6-1 to TRBJ2-5, with D possibly called TRBD1 or TRBD2 (5 bases each). TRBJ2-7 matches the DNA end more closely, so the J call is doubtful. The germline CDR1 and CDR2 sequences are MNHNS and SASEGT. This CDR3 spans 13 amino acids. CDR3 loop: CASSAGRNYEQYF. CDR3 nucleotide sequence: TGTGCCAGCAGTGCGGGACGGAACTACGAGCAGTACTTC.

The chain joins TRBV18 to TRBJ2-7; TRBD1 matches at 8 bases. Trimming cost V 6 bases and J 2 bases; bases outside gene matches: 6. The germline gives CDR1 KGHSH, CDR2 LQKENI. This CDR3 contains 14 residues. The CDR3 sequence: CASSPRQGTYEQYF. CDR3 DNA sequence: TGTGCCAGCTCGCCCCGACAGGGGACCTACGAGCAGTACTTC.

The V call is TRBV29-1, the J call TRBJ1-1; 7 bases map to TRBD1. CDR3 length: 15 residues. Germline assignment: CDR1 SQVTM and CDR2 ANQGSEA. The trim removed 4 bases at V and 5 bases at J, leaving 13 bases unmatched. In nucleotides, the CDR3 is TGCAGCGTTGCCGGCGCGGCAGGGGGTGGGACTGAAGCTTTCTTT. It encodes CSVAGAAGGGTEAFF.

Only a few counts were recorded for this clone. CDR3 region: CASSPQGPPGNTIYF. The CDR3 bases are TGCGCCAGCAGCCCCCAGGGGCCCCCTGGAAACACCATATATTTT. V gene TRBV5-1 combines with J gene TRBJ1-3, with a weak D call TRBD1 (6 bases). This CDR3 has 15 amino acids. Germline V lookup: CDR1 SGHRS, CDR2 YFSETQ. The V end lost 4 bases, the J end lost 2 bases, and 13 bases lay between the germline ends.

This clone is a singleton in its sample. V and J are TRBV28 and TRBJ1-1, with D tentatively TRBD1 (5 bases). CDR3 size: 15 residues. The germline CDR1 and CDR2 sequences are MDHEN and SYDVKM. Trimming took 5 bases from V and 1 from J, leaving 14 bases between them. CDR3 bases: TGTGCCAGCAGTGGAACGGGACCCCGGAACACTGAAGCTTTCTTT. It yields the protein CASSGTGPRNTEAFF.